Each of the 4 T cell receptor beta chains below was sequenced from the same sample in a study of cytomegalovirus exposure and HLA in healthy donors (dated by TCRdb to between 2016 and 2019). Receptors were amplified or captured by the immunoSEQ multiplex PCR assay. A mixture of 60 forward primers for TCR Vbeta segments and 13 reverse primers for TCR Jbeta segments was used in the multiplex PCR. The table was pulled from immuneACCESS by TCRdb, which kept in-frame rearrangements only. Such tables lose some clones; where checked, under half of the loss comes from unresolved V genes, and the rest has no known cause. The sample has over 250,000 clones on record, around 86% of them singletons. 3.5% to 4% of the sample lies in the top ten. The sample comprised PBMCs. The receptors derive from a middle-aged man in good health and CMV-seropositive.

The rearrangement uses TRBV5-1 and TRBJ2-4; D may be TRBD1 (6 bases). The CDR3 sequence is 18 residues long. Trimming stripped 3 bases from V and 0 bases from J, with 19 bases between. Germline CDR1 reads SGHRS; CDR2 reads YFSETQ. In DNA, the CDR3 is TGCGCCAGCAGCTACCGAAGGACAGACCTCCTAGCCAAAAACATTCAGTACTTC. Encoded protein: CASSYRRTDLLAKNIQYF.

V gene TRBV10-3 combines with J gene TRBJ1-1; 7 positions agree with TRBD1. This CDR3 comprises 15 residues. With 4 bases clipped from V and 2 bases from J, the junction kept 7 bases outside the gene matches. Germline V CDR1 and CDR2: ENHRY, SYGVKD. CDR3 nucleotide sequence: TGTGCCATCAGTGGCTCGGACAGGCGAAACACTGAAGCTTTCTTT. It yields the protein CAISGSDRRNTEAFF.

This chain connects TRBV6-5 to TRBJ2-7, with D perhaps matching TRBD2 (5 bases). Germline V gene data show CDR1 as MNHEY and CDR2 as SVGAGI. The length of the CDR3 is 12 residues. V was trimmed by 8 bases and J by 3 bases, leaving 11 bases between them. This chain's CDR3 is CASGYGSYEQYF. The CDR3 DNA follows: TGTGCCAGCGGCTATGGGAGCTACGAGCAGTACTTC.

The CDR3 spells CASSPVGTEVHYEQYF. Here the CDR3 DNA reads TGTGCCAGTAGCCCAGTCGGGACAGAAGTTCACTACGAGCAGTACTTC. This chain uses TRBV19 with TRBJ2-7; 7 nucleotides match TRBD1. The CDR3 is 16 amino acids. V lost 6 bases to trimming and J lost 3 bases; unmatched junction nucleotides: 14. Germline CDR1 LNHDA, CDR2 SQIVND (reference sequence).